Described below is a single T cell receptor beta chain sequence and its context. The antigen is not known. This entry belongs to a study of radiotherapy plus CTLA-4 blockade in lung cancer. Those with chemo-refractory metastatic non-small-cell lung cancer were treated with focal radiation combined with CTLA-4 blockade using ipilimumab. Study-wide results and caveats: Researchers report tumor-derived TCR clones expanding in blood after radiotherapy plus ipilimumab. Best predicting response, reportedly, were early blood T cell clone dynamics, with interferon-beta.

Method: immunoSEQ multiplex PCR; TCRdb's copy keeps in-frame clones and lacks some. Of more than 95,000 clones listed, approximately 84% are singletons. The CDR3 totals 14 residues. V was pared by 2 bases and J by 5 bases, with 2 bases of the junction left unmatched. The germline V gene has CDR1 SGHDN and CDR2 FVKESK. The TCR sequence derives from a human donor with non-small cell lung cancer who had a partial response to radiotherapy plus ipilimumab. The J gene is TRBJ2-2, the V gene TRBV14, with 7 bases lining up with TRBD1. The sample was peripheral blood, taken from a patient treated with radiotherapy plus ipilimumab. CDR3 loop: CASSQTRGTGELFF. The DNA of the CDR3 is TGTGCCAGCAGCCAAACCAGGGGGACCGGGGAGCTGTTTTTT.